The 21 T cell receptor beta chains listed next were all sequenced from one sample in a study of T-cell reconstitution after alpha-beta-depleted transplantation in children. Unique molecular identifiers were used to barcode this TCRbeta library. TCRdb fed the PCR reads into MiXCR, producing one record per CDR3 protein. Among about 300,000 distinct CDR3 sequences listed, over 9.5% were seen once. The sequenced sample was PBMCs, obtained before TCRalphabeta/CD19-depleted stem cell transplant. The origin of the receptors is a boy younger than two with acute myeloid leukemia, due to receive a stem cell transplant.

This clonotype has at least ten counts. DNA for the CDR3: TGTGCCAGCAGCCTGGGAAATTACGTCAGGAAAACTAGCACAGATACGCAGTATTTT. Translating gives CASSLGNYVRKTSTDTQYF. The chain employs TRBV4-2 and TRBJ2-3; D unresolved. This CDR3 spans 19 amino acids. The germline V gene has CDR1 LGHNA and CDR2 YNFKEQ. The V end lost 4 bases, the J end lost 0 bases, and 23 bases lay between the germline ends.

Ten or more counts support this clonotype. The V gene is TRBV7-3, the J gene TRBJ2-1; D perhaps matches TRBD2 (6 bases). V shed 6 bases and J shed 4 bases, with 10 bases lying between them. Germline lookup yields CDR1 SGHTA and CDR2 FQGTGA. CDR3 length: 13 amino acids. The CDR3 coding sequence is TGTGCCAGCAGTTTGGGACTGTACAATGAGCAGTTCTTC. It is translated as CASSLGLYNEQFF.

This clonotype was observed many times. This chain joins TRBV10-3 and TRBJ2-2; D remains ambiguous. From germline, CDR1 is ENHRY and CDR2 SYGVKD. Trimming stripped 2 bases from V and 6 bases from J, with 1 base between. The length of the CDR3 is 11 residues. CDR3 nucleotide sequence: TGTGCCATCAGTGAGGCCGGGGAGCTGTTTTTT. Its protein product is CAISEAGELFF.

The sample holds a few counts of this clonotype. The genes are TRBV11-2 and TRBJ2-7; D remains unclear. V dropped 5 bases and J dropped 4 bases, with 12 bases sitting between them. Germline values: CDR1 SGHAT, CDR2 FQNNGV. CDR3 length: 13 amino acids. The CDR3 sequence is CASSTFRTYEQYF. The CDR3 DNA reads TGTGCCAGCAGCACTTTCCGGACGTACGAGCAGTACTTC.

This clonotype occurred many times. The CDR3 DNA reads TGTGCCAGCAGCTTAGAAGACAGGGTAGCCAAAAACATTCAGTACTTC. Its translation is CASSLEDRVAKNIQYF. This rearrangement joins TRBV7-9 to TRBJ2-4; 7 nucleotides line up with TRBD1. This CDR3 region has 16 residues. CDR1 SEHNR and CDR2 FQNEAQ come from the germline V gene (reference sequence). J was trimmed by 0 bases and V by 1 base; bases with no gene match: 3.

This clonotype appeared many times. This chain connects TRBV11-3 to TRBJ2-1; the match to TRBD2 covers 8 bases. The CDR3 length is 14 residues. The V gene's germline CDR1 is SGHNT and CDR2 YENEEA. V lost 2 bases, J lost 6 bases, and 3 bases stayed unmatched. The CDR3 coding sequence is TGTGCCAGCAGCTTAAGCGCGGGGGGCAATGAGCAGTTCTTC. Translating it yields CASSLSAGGNEQFF.

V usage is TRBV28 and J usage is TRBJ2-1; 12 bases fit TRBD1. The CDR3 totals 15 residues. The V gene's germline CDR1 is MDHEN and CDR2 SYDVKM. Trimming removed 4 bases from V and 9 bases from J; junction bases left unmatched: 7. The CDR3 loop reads CASSSPGQGAAEQFF. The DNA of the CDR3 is TGTGCCAGCAGTTCCCCGGGACAGGGGGCAGCTGAGCAGTTCTTC.

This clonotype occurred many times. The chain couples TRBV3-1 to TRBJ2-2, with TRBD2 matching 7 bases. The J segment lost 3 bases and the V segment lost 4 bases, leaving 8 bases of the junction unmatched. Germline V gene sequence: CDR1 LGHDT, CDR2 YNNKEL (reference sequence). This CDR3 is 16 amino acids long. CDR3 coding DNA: TGTGCCAGCAGCCTTGGACTAGTCGGGGACACCGGGGAGCTGTTTTTT. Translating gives CASSLGLVGDTGELFF.

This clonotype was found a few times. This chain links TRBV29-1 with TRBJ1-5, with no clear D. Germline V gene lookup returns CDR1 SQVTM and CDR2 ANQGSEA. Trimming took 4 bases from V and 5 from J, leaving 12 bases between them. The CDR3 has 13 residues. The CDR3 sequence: CSVALEKDQPQHF. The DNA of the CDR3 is TGCAGCGTTGCATTAGAAAAAGATCAGCCCCAGCATTTT.

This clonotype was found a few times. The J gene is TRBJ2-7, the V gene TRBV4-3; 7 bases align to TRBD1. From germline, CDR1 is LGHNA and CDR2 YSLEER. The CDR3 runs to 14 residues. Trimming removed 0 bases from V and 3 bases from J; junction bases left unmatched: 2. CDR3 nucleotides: TGCGCCAGCAGCCAAGAATGGGACAGCTACGAGCAGTACTTC. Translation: CASSQEWDSYEQYF.

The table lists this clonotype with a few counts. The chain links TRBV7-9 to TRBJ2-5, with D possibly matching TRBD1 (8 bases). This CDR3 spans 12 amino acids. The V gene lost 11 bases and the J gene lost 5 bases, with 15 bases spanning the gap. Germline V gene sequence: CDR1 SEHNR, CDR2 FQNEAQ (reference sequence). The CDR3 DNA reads TGTGCCGGAGACAGGGGAGGGGAGACCCAGTACTTC. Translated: CAGDRGGETQYF.

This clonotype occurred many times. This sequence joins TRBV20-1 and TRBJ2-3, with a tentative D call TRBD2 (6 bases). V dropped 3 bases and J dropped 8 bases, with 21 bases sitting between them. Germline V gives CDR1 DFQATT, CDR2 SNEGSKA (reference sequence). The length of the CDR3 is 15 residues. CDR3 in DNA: TGCAGTGCTAGTTCAGCGCGGGGACCCAGCGTTACGCAGTATTTT. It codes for CSASSARGPSVTQYF.

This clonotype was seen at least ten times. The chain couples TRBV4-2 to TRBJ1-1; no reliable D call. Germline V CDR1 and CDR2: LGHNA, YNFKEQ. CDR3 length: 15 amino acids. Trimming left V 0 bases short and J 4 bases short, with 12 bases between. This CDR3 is CASSQDRGSSTEAFF. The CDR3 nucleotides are TGTGCCAGCAGCCAAGATCGAGGGTCGAGCACTGAAGCTTTCTTT.

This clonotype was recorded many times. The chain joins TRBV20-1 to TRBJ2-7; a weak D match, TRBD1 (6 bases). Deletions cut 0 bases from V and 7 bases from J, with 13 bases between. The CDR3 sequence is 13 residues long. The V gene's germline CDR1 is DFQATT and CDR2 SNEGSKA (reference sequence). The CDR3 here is CSARDHQGYEQYF. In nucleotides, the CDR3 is TGCAGTGCTAGAGATCACCAGGGGTATGAGCAGTACTTC.

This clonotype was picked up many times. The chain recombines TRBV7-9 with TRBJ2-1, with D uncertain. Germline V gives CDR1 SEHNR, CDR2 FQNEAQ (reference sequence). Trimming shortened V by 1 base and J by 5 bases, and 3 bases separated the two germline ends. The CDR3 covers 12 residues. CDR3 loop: CASSLVDNEQFF. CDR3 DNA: TGTGCCAGCAGCTTAGTTGACAATGAGCAGTTCTTC.

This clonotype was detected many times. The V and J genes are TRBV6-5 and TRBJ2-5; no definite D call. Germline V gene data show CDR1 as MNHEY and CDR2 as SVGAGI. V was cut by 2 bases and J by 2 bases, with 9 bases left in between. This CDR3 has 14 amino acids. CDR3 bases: TGTGCCAGCAGTTACCAATGGAAACAAGAGACCCAGTACTTC. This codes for CASSYQWKQETQYF.

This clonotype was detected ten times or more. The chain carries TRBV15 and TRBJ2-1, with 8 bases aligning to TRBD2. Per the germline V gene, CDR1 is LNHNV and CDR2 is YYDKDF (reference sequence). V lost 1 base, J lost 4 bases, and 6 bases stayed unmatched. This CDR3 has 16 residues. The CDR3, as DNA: TGTGCCACCAGCAGAGCCAGGACTAGCCCTTACAATGAGCAGTTCTTC. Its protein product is CATSRARTSPYNEQFF.

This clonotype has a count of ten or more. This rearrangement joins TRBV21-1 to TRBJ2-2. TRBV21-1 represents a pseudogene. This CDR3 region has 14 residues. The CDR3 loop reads CASSKPRDTGELFF. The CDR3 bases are TGTGCCAGCAGCAAACCAAGAGATACCGGGGAGCTGTTTTTT.

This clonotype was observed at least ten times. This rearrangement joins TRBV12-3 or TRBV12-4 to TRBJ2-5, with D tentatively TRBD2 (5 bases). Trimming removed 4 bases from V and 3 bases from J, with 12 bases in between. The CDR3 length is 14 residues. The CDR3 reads CASSWRQAKETQYF. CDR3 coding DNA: TGTGCCAGCAGTTGGAGGCAGGCCAAAGAGACCCAGTACTTC.

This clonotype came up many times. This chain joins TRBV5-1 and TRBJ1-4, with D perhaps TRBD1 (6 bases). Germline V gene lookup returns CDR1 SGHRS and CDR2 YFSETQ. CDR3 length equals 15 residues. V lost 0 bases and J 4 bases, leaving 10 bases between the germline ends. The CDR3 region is CASSLETGDNEKLFF. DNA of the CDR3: TGCGCCAGCAGCTTGGAGACAGGTGATAATGAAAAACTGTTTTTT. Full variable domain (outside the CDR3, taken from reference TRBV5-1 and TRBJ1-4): KAGVTQTPRYLIKTRGQQVTLSCSPISGHRSVSWYQQTPGQGLQFLFEYFSETQRNKGNFPGRFSGRQFSNSRSEMNVSTLELGDSALYLCASSLETGDNEKLFFGSGTQLSVL.

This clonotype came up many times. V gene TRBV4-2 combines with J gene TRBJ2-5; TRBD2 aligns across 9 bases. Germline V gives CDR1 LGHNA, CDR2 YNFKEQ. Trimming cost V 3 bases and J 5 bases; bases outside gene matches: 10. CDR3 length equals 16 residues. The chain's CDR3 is CASSHGAGGPRETQYF. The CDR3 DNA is TGTGCCAGCAGCCATGGCGCGGGAGGGCCCCGGGAGACCCAGTACTTC.